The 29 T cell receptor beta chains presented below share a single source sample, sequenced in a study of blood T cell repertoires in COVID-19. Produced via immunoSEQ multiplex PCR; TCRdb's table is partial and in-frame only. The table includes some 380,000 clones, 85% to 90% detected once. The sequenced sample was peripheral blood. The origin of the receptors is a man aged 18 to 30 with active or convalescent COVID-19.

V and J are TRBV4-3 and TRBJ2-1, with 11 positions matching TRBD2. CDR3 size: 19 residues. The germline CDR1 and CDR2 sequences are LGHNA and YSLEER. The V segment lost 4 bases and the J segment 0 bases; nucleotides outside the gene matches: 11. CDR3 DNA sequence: TGCGCCAGCAGCCCCAAACTAGCGGGAGTAGTAAGCTCCTACAATGAGCAGTTCTTC. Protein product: CASSPKLAGVVSSYNEQFF.

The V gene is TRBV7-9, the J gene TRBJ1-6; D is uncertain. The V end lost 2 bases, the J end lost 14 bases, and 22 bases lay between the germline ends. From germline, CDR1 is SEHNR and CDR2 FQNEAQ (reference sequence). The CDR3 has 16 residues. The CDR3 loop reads CASSLRIGPGNFALHF. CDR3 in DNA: TGTGCCAGCAGCTTAAGGATAGGTCCGGGGAATTTCGCCCTCCACTTT. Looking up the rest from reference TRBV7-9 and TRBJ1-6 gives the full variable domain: DTGVSQNPRHKITKRGQNVTFRCDPISEHNRLYWYRQTLGQGPEFLTYFQNEAQLEKSRLLSDRFSAERPKGSFSTLEIQRTEQGDSAMYLCASSLRIGPGNFALHFGNGTRLTVT.

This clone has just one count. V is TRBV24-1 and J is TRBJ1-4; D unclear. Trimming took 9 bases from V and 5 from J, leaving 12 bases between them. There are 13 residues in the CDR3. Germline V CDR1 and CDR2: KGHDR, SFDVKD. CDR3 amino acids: CATQRGMNEKLFF. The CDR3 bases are TGTGCCACCCAAAGAGGTATGAATGAAAAACTGTTTTTT.

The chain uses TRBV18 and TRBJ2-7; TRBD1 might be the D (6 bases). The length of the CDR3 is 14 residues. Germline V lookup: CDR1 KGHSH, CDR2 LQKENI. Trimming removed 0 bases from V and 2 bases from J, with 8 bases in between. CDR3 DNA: TGTGCCAGCTCACCACCAACAGGGCCCTACGAGCAGTACTTC. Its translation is CASSPPTGPYEQYF.

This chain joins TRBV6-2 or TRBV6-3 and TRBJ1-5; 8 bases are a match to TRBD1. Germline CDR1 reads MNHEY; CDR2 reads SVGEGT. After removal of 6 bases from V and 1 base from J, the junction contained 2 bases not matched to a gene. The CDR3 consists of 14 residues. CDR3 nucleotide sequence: TGTGCCAGCAGGTACAGGGGGAGCAATCAGCCCCAGCATTTT. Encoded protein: CASRYRGSNQPQHF.

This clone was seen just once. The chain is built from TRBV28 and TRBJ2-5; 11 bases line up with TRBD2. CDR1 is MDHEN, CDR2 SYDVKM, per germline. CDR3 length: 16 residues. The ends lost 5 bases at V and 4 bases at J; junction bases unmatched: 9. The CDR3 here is CASSPIAGGSSETQYF. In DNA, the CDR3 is TGTGCCAGCAGTCCAATAGCGGGGGGGTCGTCAGAGACCCAGTACTTC.

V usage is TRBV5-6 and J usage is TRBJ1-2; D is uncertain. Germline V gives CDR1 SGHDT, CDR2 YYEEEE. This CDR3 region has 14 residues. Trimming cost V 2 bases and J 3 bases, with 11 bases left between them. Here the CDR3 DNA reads TGTGCCAGCAGCTTTCGGCGGCCTGACTATGGCTACACCTTC. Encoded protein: CASSFRRPDYGYTF.

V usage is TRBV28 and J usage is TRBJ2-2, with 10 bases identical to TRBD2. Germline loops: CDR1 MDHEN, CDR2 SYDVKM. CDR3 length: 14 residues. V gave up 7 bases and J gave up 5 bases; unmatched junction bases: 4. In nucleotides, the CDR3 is TGTGCCAGCACAAAGCGGGGGGGAACCGGGGAGCTGTTTTTT. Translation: CASTKRGGTGELFF.

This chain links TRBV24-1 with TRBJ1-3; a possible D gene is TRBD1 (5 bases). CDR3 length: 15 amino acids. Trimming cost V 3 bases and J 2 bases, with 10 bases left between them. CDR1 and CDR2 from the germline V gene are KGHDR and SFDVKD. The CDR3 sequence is CATSDQDKPGNTIYF. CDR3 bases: TGTGCCACCAGTGATCAGGACAAACCTGGAAACACCATATATTTT.

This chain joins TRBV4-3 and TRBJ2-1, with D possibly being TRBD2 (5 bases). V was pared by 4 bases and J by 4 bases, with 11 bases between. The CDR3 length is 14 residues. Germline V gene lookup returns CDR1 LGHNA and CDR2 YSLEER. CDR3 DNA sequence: TGCGCCAGCAGCCGCTTTGAGGGATACAATGAGCAGTTCTTC. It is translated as CASSRFEGYNEQFF.

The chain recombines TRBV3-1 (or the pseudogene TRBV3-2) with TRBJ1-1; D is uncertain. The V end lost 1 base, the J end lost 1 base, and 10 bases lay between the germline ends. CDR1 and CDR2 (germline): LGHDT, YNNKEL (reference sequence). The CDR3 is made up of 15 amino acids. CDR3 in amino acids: CASSQVFGKNTEAFF. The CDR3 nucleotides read TGTGCCAGCAGCCAAGTTTTCGGGAAGAACACTGAAGCTTTCTTT.

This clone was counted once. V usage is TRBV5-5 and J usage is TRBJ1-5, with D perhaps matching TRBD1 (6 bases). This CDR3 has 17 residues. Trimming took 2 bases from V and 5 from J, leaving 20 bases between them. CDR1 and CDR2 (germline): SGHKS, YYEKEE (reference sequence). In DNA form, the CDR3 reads TGTGCCAGCAGCTTTTTAGCACACAGGGAAGATGATCAGCCCCAGCATTTT. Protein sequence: CASSFLAHREDDQPQHF.

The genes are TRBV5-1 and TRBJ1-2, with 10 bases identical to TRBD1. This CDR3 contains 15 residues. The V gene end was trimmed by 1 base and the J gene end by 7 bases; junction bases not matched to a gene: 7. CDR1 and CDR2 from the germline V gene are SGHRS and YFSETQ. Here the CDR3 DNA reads TGCGCCAGCAGCTTGTCGGACAGGGGGAACCGTGGCTACACCTTC. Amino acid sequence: CASSLSDRGNRGYTF.

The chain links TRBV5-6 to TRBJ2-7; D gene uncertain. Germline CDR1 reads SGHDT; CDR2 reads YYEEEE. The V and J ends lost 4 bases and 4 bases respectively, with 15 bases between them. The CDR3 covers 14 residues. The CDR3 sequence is CASSPSNNLYEQYF. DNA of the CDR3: TGTGCCAGCAGCCCCTCCAACAACCTTTACGAGCAGTACTTC.

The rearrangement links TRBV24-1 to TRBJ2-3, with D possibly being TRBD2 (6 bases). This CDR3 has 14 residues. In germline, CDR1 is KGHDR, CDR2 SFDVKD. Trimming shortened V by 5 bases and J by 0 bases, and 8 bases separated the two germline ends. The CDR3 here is CATSASGSTDTQYF. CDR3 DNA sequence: TGTGCCACCAGTGCAAGCGGGAGCACAGATACGCAGTATTTT.

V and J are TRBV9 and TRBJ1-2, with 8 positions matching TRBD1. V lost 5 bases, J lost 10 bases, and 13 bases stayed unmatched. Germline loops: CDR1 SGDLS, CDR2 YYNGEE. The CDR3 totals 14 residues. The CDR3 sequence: CASSHTIGQGVYTF. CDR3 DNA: TGTGCCAGCAGTCACACGATCGGACAGGGAGTCTACACCTTC.

Written as DNA, the CDR3 is TGTGCCACCAGTGATCCTTTGTTGGGAGGCGGTAATGAGCAGTTCTTC. Protein sequence: CATSDPLLGGGNEQFF. This chain joins TRBV24-1 and TRBJ2-1, with D maybe TRBD2 (6 bases). Germline-derived CDR1 and CDR2 are KGHDR and SFDVKD. The CDR3 has 16 residues. V lost 3 bases to trimming and J lost 7 bases, with 18 bases between them.

The CDR3 DNA sequence: TGTGCCAGCAGTTCGGGTAATTCACCCCTCCACTTT. This gives the protein CASSSGNSPLHF. The chain employs TRBV27 and TRBJ1-6; unclear D gene. The germline V gene has CDR1 MNHEY and CDR2 SMNVEV (reference sequence). The CDR3 is 12 amino acids. Trimming removed 4 bases from V and 6 bases from J, with 4 bases in between.

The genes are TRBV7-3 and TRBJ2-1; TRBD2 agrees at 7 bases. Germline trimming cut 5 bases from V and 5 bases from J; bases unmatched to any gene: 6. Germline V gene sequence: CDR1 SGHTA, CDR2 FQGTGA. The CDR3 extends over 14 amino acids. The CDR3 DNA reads TGTGCCAGCAGCGCCGGGGGGTACAACAATGAGCAGTTCTTC. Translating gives CASSAGGYNNEQFF.

CDR3 amino acids: CASRGRQMNTEAFF. CDR3 sequence (DNA): TGTGCCAGCCGGGGGAGACAGATGAACACTGAAGCTTTCTTT. This rearrangement joins TRBV2 to TRBJ1-1; weak D call: TRBD1 (5 bases). The V end was cut by 8 bases, the J end by 0 bases, with 13 bases between. CDR1 SNHLY and CDR2 FYNNEI come from the germline V gene. This CDR3 is built from 14 residues. The whole variable domain, filled in from reference TRBV2 and TRBJ1-1, reads EPEVTQTPSHQVTQMGQEVILRCVPISNHLYFYWYRQILGQKVEFLVSFYNNEISEKSEIFDDQFSVERPDGSNFTLKIRSTKLEDSAMYFCASRGRQMNTEAFFGQGTRLTVV.

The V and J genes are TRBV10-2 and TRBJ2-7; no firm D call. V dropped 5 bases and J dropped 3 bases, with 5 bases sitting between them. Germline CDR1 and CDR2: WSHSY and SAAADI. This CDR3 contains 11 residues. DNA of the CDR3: TGCGCCAGCAGTACTAACTACGAGCAGTACTTC. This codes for CASSTNYEQYF.

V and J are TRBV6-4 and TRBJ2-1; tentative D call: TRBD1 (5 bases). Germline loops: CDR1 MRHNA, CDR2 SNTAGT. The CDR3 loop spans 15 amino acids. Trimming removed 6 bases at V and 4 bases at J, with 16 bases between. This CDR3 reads CASREQDTLYNEQFF. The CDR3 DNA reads TGTGCCAGCAGAGAACAGGACACGCTTTACAATGAGCAGTTCTTC.

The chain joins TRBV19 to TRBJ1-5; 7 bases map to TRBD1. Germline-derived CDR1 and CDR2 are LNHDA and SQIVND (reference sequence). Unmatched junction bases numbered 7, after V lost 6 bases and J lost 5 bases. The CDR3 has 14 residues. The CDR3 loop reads CASSVGQTYQPQHF. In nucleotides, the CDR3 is TGTGCCAGTAGCGTGGGACAGACTTATCAGCCCCAGCATTTT.

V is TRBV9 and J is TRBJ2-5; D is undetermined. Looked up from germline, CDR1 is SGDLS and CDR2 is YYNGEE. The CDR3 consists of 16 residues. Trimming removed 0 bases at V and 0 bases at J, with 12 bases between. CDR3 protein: CASSVEPYLYQETQYF. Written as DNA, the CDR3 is TGTGCCAGCAGCGTAGAACCCTACCTGTACCAAGAGACCCAGTACTTC.

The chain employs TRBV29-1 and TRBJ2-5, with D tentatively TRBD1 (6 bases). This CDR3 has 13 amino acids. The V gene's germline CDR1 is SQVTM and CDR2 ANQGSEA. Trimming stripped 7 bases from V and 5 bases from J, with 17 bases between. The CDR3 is CSGLAAGAETQYF. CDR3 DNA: TGCAGCGGTCTGGCCGCAGGGGCTGAGACCCAGTACTTC.

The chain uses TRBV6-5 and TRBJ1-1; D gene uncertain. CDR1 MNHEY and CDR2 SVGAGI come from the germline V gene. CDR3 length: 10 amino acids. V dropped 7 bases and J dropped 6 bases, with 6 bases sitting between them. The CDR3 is CASTRAEAFF. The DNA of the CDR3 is TGTGCCAGCACCCGGGCTGAAGCTTTCTTT.

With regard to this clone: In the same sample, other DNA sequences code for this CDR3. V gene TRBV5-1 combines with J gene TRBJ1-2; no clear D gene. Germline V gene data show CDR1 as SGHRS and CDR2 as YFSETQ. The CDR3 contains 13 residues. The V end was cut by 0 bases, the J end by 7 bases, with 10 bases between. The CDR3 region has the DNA TGCGCCAGCAGCTTGGTTGGCGGTAGTGGCTACACCTTC. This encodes CASSLVGGSGYTF.

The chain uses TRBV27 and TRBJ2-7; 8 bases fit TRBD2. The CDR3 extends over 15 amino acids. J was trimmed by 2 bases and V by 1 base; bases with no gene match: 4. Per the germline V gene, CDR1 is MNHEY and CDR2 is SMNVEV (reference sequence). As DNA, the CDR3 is TGTGCCAGCAGTTTATGGGCGGGAGGTACCTACGAGCAGTACTTC. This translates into CASSLWAGGTYEQYF.

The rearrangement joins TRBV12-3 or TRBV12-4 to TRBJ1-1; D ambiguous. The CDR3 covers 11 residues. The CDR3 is CVGRGKGEAFF. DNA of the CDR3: TGTGTCGGAAGAGGGAAGGGTGAAGCTTTCTTT.